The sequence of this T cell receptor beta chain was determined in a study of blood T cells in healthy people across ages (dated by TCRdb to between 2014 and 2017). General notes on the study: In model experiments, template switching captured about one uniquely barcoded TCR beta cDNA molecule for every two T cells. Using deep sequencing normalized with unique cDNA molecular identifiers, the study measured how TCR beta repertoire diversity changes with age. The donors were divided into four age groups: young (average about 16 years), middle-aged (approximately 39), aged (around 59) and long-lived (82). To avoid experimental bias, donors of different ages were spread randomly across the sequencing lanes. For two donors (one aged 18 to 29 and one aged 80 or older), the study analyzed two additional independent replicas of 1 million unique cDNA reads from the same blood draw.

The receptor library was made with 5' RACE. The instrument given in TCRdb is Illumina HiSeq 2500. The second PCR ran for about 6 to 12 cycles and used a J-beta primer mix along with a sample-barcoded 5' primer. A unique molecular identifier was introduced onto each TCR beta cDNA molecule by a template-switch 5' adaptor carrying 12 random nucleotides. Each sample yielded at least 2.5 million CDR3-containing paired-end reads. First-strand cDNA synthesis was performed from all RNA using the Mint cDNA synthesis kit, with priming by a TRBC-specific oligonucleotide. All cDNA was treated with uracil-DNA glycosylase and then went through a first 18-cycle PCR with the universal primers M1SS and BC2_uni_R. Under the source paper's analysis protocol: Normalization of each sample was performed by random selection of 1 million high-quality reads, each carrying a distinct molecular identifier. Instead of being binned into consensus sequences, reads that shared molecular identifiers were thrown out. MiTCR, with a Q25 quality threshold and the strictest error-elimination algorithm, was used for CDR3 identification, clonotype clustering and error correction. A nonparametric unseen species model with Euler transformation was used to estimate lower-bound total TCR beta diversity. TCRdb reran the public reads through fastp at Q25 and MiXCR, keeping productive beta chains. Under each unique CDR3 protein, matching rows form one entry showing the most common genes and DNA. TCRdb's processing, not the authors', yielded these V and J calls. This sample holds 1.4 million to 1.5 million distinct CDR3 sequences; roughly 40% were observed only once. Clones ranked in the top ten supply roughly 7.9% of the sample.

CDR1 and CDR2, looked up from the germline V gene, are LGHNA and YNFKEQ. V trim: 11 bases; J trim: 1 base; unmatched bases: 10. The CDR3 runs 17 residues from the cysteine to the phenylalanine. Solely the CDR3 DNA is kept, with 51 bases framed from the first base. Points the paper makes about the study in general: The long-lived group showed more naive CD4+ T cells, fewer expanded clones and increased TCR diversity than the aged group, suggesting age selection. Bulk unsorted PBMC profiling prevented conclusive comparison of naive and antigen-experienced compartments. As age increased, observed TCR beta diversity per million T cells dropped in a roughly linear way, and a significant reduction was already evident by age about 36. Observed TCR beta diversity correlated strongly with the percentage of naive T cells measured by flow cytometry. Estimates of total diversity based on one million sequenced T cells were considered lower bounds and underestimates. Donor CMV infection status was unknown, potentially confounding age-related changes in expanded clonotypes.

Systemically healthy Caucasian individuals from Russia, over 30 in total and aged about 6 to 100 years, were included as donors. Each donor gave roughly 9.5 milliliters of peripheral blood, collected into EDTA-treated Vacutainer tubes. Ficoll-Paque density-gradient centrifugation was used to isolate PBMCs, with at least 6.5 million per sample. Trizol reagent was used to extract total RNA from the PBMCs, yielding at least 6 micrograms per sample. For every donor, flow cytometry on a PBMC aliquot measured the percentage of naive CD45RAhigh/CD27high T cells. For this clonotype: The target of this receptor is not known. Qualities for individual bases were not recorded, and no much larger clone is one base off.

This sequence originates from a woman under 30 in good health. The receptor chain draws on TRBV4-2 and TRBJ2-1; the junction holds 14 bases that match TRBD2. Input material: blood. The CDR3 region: CACAGTSGSKSYNEQFF. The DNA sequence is TGTGCCTGTGCCGGGACTAGCGGGAGCAAATCCTACAATGAGCAGTTCTTC.